This T cell receptor (beta chain) emerged from a study of monozygotic twins with inflammatory bowel disease. TCRdb derives one entry per CDR3 protein from the 5' RACE reads, leaving out DNA. The listing contains about 160,000 distinct CDR3 sequences. Germline loops: CDR1 LNHDA, CDR2 SQIVND (reference sequence). The CDR3 loop spans 15 amino acids. V and J are TRBV19 and TRBJ2-3; the TCRdb D gene call, TRBD1, has no DNA to confirm it. Sequences were obtained from blood. This clonotype was sampled from a human donor with ulcerative colitis or Crohn's disease, or a healthy co-twin of an affected twin (not recorded which). CDR3 protein: CASSPAGGSTYTQYF.